This T cell receptor beta chain was recovered during a study of CXCR3-negative and CXCR3-positive naive CD8 T cells. Findings of the study overall: Naive cells that were CXCR3-negative or CXCR3-positive used TRBV-TRBJ genes alike, while memory cells diverged.

UMI-labeled 5' RACE yielded the TRB cDNA libraries. TCRdb re-called the 5' RACE reads, yielding one record per CDR3 amino acid sequence without DNA. This table lists approximately 53,000 distinct CDR3 sequences. Per germline, CDR1 MNHEY and CDR2 SVGEGT. The CDR3 is 17 amino acids. Of note for this clonotype: As yet, its antigen is unknown.

Sample: memory CD8+ T cells from blood. The receptor was isolated from a human donor in good health. Some clones in this sample may be carry-over from other donors' samples. V is TRBV6-2 or TRBV6-3 and J is TRBJ2-7; no DNA is available, so the TRBD1 call from TCRdb remains unchecked. This CDR3 reads CASSYGGGQGNFYEQYF.